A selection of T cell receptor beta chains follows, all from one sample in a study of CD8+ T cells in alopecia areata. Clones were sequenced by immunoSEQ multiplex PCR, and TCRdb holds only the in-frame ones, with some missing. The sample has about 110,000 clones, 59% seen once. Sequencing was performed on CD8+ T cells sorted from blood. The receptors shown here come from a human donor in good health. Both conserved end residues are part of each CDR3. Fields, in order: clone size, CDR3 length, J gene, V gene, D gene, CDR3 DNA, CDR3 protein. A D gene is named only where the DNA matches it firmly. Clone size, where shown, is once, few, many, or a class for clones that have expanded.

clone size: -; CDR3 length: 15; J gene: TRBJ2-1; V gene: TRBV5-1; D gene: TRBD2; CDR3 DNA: TGCGCCAGCAGCTATGGGACTAGCGGGGGCTATGAGCAGTTCTTC; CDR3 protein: CASSYGTSGGYEQFF
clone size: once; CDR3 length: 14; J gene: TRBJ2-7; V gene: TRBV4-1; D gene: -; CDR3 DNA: TGCGCCAGCAGCCACACGGACGGAACCTACGAGCAGTACTTC; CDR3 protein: CASSHTDGTYEQYF
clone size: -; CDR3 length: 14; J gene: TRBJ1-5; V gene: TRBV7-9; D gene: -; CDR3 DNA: TGTGCCAGCAGCTTAGGGGGGGGTCCCAAGCCCCAGCATTTT; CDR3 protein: CASSLGGGPKPQHF
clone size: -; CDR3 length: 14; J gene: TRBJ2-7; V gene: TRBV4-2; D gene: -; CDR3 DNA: TGTGCCAGCAGCCAAGTCGCAGGCTCCTACGAGCAGTACTTC; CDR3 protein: CASSQVAGSYEQYF
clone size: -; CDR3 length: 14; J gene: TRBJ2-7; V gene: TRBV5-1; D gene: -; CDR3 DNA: TGCGCCAGCAGCTTGGCCGGGGGACCCTACGAGCAGTACTTC; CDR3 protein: CASSLAGGPYEQYF
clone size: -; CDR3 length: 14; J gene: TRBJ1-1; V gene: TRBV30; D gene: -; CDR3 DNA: TGTGCCTGGAGCCCCGGGGGGGGGAACACTGAAGCTTTCTTT; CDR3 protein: CAWSPGGGNTEAFF
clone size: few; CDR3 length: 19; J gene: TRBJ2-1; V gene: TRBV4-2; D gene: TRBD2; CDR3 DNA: TGTGCCAGCAGCCAAGATACTAGCGGGGGGGCCCCGATCTACAATGAGCAGTTCTTC; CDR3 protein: CASSQDTSGGAPIYNEQFF
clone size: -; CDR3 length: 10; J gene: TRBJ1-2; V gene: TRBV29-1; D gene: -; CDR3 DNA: TGCAGCGTCTTTACAGATGGCTACACCTTC; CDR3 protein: CSVFTDGYTF
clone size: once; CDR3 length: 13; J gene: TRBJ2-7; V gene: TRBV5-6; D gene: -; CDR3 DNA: TGTGCCAGCAGCTCGGGACGCTCCTACGAGCAGTACTTC; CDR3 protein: CASSSGRSYEQYF
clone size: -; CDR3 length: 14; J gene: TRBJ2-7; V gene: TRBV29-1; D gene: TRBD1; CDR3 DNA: TGCAGCGTTGAAGACCCTACGACAGGGTACGAGCAGTACTTC; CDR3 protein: CSVEDPTTGYEQYF
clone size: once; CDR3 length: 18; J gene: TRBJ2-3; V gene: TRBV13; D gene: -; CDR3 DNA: TGTGCCAGCAGCTTAGGCCTTACCCTGGGACTTCACACAGATACGCAGTATTTT; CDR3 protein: CASSLGLTLGLHTDTQYF
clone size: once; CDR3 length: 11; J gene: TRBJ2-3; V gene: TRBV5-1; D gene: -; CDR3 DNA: TGCGCCAGCAGCTGGCTCGATACGCAGTATTTT; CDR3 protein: CASSWLDTQYF
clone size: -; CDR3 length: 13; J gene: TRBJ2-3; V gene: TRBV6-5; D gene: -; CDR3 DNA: TGTGCCAGCGCTAGTACATACACAGATACGCAGTATTTT; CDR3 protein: CASASTYTDTQYF
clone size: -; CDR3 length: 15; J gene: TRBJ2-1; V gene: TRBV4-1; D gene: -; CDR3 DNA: TGCGCCAGCAGCCAAGTCCCGGTGGTCGGGAATGAGCAGTTCTTC; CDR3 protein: CASSQVPVVGNEQFF
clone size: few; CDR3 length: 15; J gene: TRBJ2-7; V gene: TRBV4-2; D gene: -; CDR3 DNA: TGTGCCAGCAGCCTTTTCAGGGGTTCCTCCTACGAGCAGTACTTC; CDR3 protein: CASSLFRGSSYEQYF
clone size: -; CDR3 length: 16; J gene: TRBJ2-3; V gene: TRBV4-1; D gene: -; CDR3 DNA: TGCGCCAGCAGCCAAGATGAAGCATTGAGCACAGATACGCAGTATTTT; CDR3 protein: CASSQDEALSTDTQYF
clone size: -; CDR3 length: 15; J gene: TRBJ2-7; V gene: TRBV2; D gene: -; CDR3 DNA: TGTGCCAGCAGGGTGGGGGGGCTGCGCTCCTACGAGCAGTACTTC; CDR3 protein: CASRVGGLRSYEQYF
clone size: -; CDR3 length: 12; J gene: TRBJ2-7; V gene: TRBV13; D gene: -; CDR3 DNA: TGTGCCAGCAGCTTAGGCGACTACGAGCAGTACTTC; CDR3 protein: CASSLGDYEQYF
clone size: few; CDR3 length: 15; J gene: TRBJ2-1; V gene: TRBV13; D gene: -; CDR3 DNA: TGTGCCAGCAGCTTAGGTTGGCCAGAAGGTAATGAGCAGTTCTTC; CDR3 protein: CASSLGWPEGNEQFF
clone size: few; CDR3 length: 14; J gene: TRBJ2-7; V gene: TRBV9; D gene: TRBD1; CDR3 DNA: TGTGCCAGCAGCGTAGGGACAGGGCGCTACGAGCAGTACTTC; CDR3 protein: CASSVGTGRYEQYF
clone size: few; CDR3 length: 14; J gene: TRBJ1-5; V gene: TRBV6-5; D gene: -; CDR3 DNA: TGTGCCAGCAGTTATGTGGGAATTTATCAGCCCCAGCATTTT; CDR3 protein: CASSYVGIYQPQHF
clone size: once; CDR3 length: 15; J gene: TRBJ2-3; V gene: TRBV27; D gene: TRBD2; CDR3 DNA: TGTGCCAGCAGTTGGGTGGCGGGGGGCGCAGATACGCAGTATTTT; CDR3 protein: CASSWVAGGADTQYF
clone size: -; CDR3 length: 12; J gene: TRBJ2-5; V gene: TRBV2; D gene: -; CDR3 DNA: TGTGCCAGCGGAGGGGGGAGAGAGACCCAGTACTTC; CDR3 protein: CASGGGRETQYF
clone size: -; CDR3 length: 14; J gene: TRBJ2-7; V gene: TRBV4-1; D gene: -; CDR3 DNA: TGCGCCAGCAGCCAAGGTGGACTCTCCTACGAGCAGTACTTC; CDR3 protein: CASSQGGLSYEQYF
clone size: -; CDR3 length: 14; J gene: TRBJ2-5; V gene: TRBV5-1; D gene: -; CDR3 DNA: TGCGCCAGCAGCTTGGAGGGGCGCCGCGGGACCCAGTACTTC; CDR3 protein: CASSLEGRRGTQYF
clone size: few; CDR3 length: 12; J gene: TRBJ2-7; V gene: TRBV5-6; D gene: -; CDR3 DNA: TGTGCCAGCAGCTCCTACCGGGAACCGCAGTACTTC; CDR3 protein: CASSSYREPQYF
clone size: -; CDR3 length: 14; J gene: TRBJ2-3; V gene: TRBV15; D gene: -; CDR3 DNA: TGTGCCACCAGCAGAGCCGGGTACACAGATACGCAGTATTTT; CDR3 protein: CATSRAGYTDTQYF
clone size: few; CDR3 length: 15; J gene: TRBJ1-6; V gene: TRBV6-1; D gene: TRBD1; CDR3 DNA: TGTGCCAGCAGTGAAATACAGGGGGCGAATTCACCCCTCCACTTT; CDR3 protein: CASSEIQGANSPLHF
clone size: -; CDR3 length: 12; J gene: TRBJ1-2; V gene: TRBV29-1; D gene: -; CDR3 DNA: TGCAGCGTGCACGCAGGCAACCATGGCTACACCTTC; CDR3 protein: CSVHAGNHGYTF
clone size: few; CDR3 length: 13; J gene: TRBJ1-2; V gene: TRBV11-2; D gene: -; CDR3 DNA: TGTGCCAGCAGCTCGAACAAAAGGATTGGCTACACCTTC; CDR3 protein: CASSSNKRIGYTF
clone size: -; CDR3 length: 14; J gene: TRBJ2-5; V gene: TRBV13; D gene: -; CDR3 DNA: TGTGCCAGCAGCTCCGGGGACCACCAAGAGACCCAGTACTTC; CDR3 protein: CASSSGDHQETQYF
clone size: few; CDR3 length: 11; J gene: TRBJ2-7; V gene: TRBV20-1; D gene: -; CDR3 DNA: TGCAGTGCTAGGGAATATTACGAGCAGTACTTC; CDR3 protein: CSAREYYEQYF
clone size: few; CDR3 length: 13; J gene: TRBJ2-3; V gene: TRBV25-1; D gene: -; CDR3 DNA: TGTGCCAGCAGTGCTGGTAGCACAGATACGCAGTATTTT; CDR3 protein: CASSAGSTDTQYF
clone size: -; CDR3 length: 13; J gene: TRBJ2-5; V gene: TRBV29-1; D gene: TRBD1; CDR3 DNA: TGCAGCGTTGGTAAGGGGGCTACAGAGACCCAGTACTTC; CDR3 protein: CSVGKGATETQYF